These 8 T cell receptor beta chains were sequenced from one sample in a study of response to subunit inactivated influenza vaccine. TCRdb independently ran MiXCR on the RT-PCR reads; one entry per CDR3 protein. The table records 450,000 to 550,000 distinct CDR3 sequences, around 25% of them present only once. This material consisted of CD4+ T cells sorted from PBMCs, taken less than 6 days after vaccination. Source of these receptors: a man aged 50 to 59 who received an inactivated influenza vaccine.

This clonotype was counted between two and nine times. The genes are TRBV12-3 or TRBV12-4 and TRBJ2-5, with 7 bases identical to TRBD2. J was trimmed by 7 bases and V by 5 bases; bases with no gene match: 10. The CDR3 has 14 residues. CDR3 DNA: TGTGCCAGCAGTGCGACTAGCCGGGGTAGGACCCAGTACTTC. Translated, it gives CASSATSRGRTQYF.

This clonotype showed up just a few times. The J gene is TRBJ1-2, the V gene TRBV5-4, with TRBD1 identical over 8 bases. J was trimmed by 0 bases and V by 0 bases; bases with no gene match: 4. The CDR3 has 16 residues. Germline V gene data show CDR1 as SGHNT and CDR2 as YYREEE (reference sequence). In nucleotides, the CDR3 is TGTGCCAGCAGCTTGGCGACAGGGGATCCTAACTATGGCTACACCTTC. It codes for CASSLATGDPNYGYTF.

V usage is TRBV7-2 and J usage is TRBJ2-1; 8 bases map to TRBD2. Germline assignment: CDR1 SGHTA and CDR2 FQGNSA. Germline trimming cut 4 bases from V and 3 bases from J; bases unmatched to any gene: 5. CDR3 length: 15 amino acids. The DNA for the CDR3 is TGTGCCAGCAGCTATAGCGGGACGTACTACAATGAGCAGTTCTTC. It yields the protein CASSYSGTYYNEQFF.

V is TRBV6-2 or TRBV6-3 and J is TRBJ1-1; maybe TRBD1 (5 bases). Germline V lookup: CDR1 MNHEY, CDR2 SVGEGT. The V gene lost 0 bases and the J gene lost 6 bases, with 11 bases spanning the gap. The CDR3 runs 14 residues. The CDR3 sequence is CASSYSTRGAEAFF. In DNA form, the CDR3 reads TGTGCCAGCAGTTACTCGACCCGGGGGGCTGAAGCTTTCTTT.

The chain is built from TRBV7-2 and TRBJ2-3, with 7 bases identical to TRBD2. Trimming took 6 bases from V and 1 from J; bases not matched to a gene: 7. CDR3 length: 15 residues. The germline V gene encodes CDR1 SGHTA and CDR2 FQGNSA. CDR3 nucleotides: TGTGCCAGCAGAGAGCGGGGAGAGGGCACAGATACGCAGTATTTT. This sequence encodes CASRERGEGTDTQYF.

The CDR3 DNA is TGCAGCGTTGTCGACACTTATGGCTACACCTTC. It yields the protein CSVVDTYGYTF. This sequence joins TRBV29-1 and TRBJ1-2, with D uncertain. The CDR3 runs to 11 residues. From germline, CDR1 is SQVTM and CDR2 ANQGSEA. V lost 4 bases and J lost 5, with 8 bases in between. The full variable domain, completed using reference TRBV29-1 and TRBJ1-2, is SAVISQKPSRDICQRGTSLTIQCQVDSQVTMMFWYRQQPGQSLTLIATANQGSEATYESGFVIDKFPISRPNLTFSTLTVSNMSPEDSSIYLCSVVDTYGYTFGSGTRLTVV.

The genes are TRBV20-1 and TRBJ2-7; TRBD2 matches 13 bases. Germline-derived CDR1 and CDR2 are DFQATT and SNEGSKA (reference sequence). This CDR3 has 13 amino acids. With 7 bases clipped from V and 7 bases from J, the junction kept 7 bases outside the gene matches. The CDR3 DNA reads TGCAGTGGAGGCGGGACTAGCGGGATTGAGCAGTACTTC. It is translated as CSGGGTSGIEQYF.

This clonotype showed up many times. V is TRBV20-1 and J is TRBJ2-3; D uncertain. Germline V gene sequence: CDR1 DFQATT, CDR2 SNEGSKA (reference sequence). The length of the CDR3 is 11 residues. The V end was cut by 6 bases, the J end by 3 bases, with 7 bases between. CDR3 in DNA: TGCAGTGCCCCTCGAACAGATACGCAGTATTTT. Translated, it gives CSAPRTDTQYF.